A single sample is the source of the 15 T cell receptor beta chains below, sequenced in a study of cytomegalovirus exposure and HLA in healthy donors. The PCR had 60 Vbeta and 13 Jbeta primers. Data came from immunoSEQ multiplex PCR; TCRdb stores just in-frame clones and leaves some out. The table has 110,000 to 150,000 clones, approximately 82% seen once. Source material: PBMCs. Receptor source: a middle-aged man in good health and CMV-seronegative.

The chain joins TRBV29-1 to TRBJ1-2; no firm D call. The CDR3 covers 13 residues. Germline assignment: CDR1 SQVTM and CDR2 ANQGSEA. Trimming took 3 bases from V and 0 from J, leaving 8 bases between them. The CDR3 coding sequence is TGCAGCGTTGACGGCGGAACTAACTATGGCTACACCTTC. Protein sequence: CSVDGGTNYGYTF.

CDR3 amino acids: CASSQISGASSYNEQFF. DNA of the CDR3: TGCGCCAGCAGCCAAATTAGCGGGGCGAGCTCCTACAATGAGCAGTTCTTC. This rearrangement joins TRBV5-1 to TRBJ2-1, with TRBD2 identical over 8 bases. The CDR3 is made up of 17 amino acids. Losses at the gene ends were 4 bases for V and 0 bases for J; bases not matched to a gene: 9. Germline lookup yields CDR1 SGHRS and CDR2 YFSETQ.

V is TRBV11-2 and J is TRBJ1-1; 7 nucleotides match TRBD1. V gave up 5 bases and J gave up 0 bases; unmatched junction bases: 12. Germline CDR1 and CDR2: SGHAT and FQNNGV. The CDR3 has 17 residues. CDR3: CASSRFTLGQLNTEAFF. CDR3 DNA sequence: TGTGCCAGCAGCCGATTTACCCTGGGACAGCTGAACACTGAAGCTTTCTTT.

The chain is built from TRBV7-2 and TRBJ2-1, with 13 bases identical to TRBD2. V shed 5 bases and J 7 bases; nucleotides not matched to a gene: 11. The V gene's germline CDR1 is SGHTA and CDR2 FQGNSA. The CDR3 is 17 residues long. The CDR3: CASSVTSGGASHNEQFF. CDR3 DNA sequence: TGTGCCAGCAGCGTAACTAGCGGGGGGGCGTCTCATAATGAGCAGTTCTTC. The whole variable domain, filled in from reference TRBV7-2 and TRBJ2-1, reads GAGVSQSPSNKVTEKGKDVELRCDPISGHTALYWYRQSLGQGLEFLIYFQGNSAPDKSGLPSDRFSAERTGGSVSTLTIQRTQQEDSAVYLCASSVTSGGASHNEQFFGPGTRLTVL.

This sequence joins TRBV6-5 and TRBJ1-3; D gene ambiguous. Trimming removed 6 bases at V and 0 bases at J, with 9 bases between. The CDR3 totals 14 residues. The germline CDR1 and CDR2 sequences are MNHEY and SVGAGI. The CDR3 DNA follows: TGTGCCAGCAGGAGCACTACCTCTGGAAACACCATATATTTT. Translation: CASRSTTSGNTIYF.

This chain joins TRBV30 and TRBJ1-1, with 7 bases identical to TRBD1. Germline CDR1 GTSNPN, CDR2 SVGIG (reference sequence). V lost 5 bases and J lost 4; bases outside the gene matches: 7. The CDR3 contains 13 residues. This chain's CDR3 is CAWLLKGATEAFF. In DNA, the CDR3 is TGTGCCTGGCTCCTCAAGGGGGCCACTGAAGCTTTCTTT.

The genes are TRBV19 and TRBJ1-5, with TRBD1 as a possible D gene (6 bases). Trimming took 5 bases from V and 1 from J, leaving 9 bases between them. There are 14 residues in the CDR3. The germline gives CDR1 LNHDA, CDR2 SQIVND (reference sequence). This CDR3 reads CASSLTGSNQPQHF. The CDR3, as DNA: TGTGCCAGTAGTCTTACAGGGAGCAATCAGCCCCAGCATTTT.

This chain joins TRBV18 and TRBJ2-2, with D possibly being TRBD1 (5 bases). CDR1 is KGHSH, CDR2 LQKENI, per germline. The CDR3 sequence is 15 residues long. Trimming shortened V by 2 bases and J by 3 bases, and 10 bases separated the two germline ends. DNA of the CDR3: TGTGCCAGCTCACCAAGACAGCAGGACACCGGGGAGCTGTTTTTT. It encodes CASSPRQQDTGELFF.

The J gene is TRBJ2-7, the V gene TRBV4-1, with 9 bases that match TRBD1. Germline-derived CDR1 and CDR2 are MGHRA and YSYEKL. Trimming removed 3 bases from V and 0 bases from J; junction bases left unmatched: 15. The CDR3 is 19 amino acids. Here the CDR3 reads CASSQRPGQGTPLSYEQYF. The CDR3 coding sequence is TGCGCCAGCAGCCAGCGCCCGGGACAGGGAACCCCTCTCTCCTACGAGCAGTACTTC.

In its sample, this clone was seen a few times. The J gene is TRBJ1-1, the V gene TRBV20-1; D uncertain. V shed 5 bases and J shed 4 bases, with 8 bases lying between them. CDR3 length: 11 residues. Germline assignment: CDR1 DFQATT and CDR2 SNEGSKA (reference sequence). This CDR3 is CSAPAGTEAFF. The DNA of the CDR3 is TGCAGTGCTCCGGCGGGCACTGAAGCTTTCTTT.

This clone was seen a few times. V gene TRBV11-2 combines with J gene TRBJ2-2; the match to TRBD1 covers 7 bases. V lost 1 base to trimming and J lost 5 bases; unmatched junction nucleotides: 7. The CDR3 is made up of 16 amino acids. Per germline, CDR1 SGHAT and CDR2 FQNNGV. CDR3 sequence (DNA): TGTGCCAGCAGCTTAGGGCAGGGGGTTGAAACCGGGGAGCTGTTTTTT. As protein: CASSLGQGVETGELFF. The variable domain in full, with the rest retrieved from reference TRBV11-2 and TRBJ2-2, is EAGVAQSPRYKIIEKRQSVAFWCNPISGHATLYWYQQILGQGPKLLIQFQNNGVVDDSQLPKDRFSAERLKGVDSTLKIQPAKLEDSAVYLCASSLGQGVETGELFFGEGSRLTVL.

This clone occurred a few times. The chain recombines TRBV6-6 with TRBJ1-2, with 7 bases lining up with TRBD1. The CDR3 loop spans 13 amino acids. With 4 bases clipped from V and 7 bases from J, the junction kept 6 bases outside the gene matches. Germline V CDR1 and CDR2: MNHNY, SVGAGI (reference sequence). The chain's CDR3 is CASSFDRDRGYTF. The CDR3 DNA reads as TGTGCCAGCAGTTTCGACAGGGATCGTGGCTACACCTTC.

The chain carries TRBV20-1 and TRBJ2-1; D not certain. Germline CDR1 DFQATT, CDR2 SNEGSKA (reference sequence). This CDR3 spans 11 amino acids. DNA for the CDR3: TGCAGCGCGTCGAGAGTTAATGAGCAGTTCTTC. It encodes CSASRVNEQFF.

The chain has TRBV19 and TRBJ2-3; possibly TRBD2 for D (6 bases). Trimming pared 8 bases from V and 8 bases from J, leaving 14 bases between. Per the germline V gene, CDR1 is LNHDA and CDR2 is SQIVND (reference sequence). There are 12 residues in the CDR3. The CDR3 region has the DNA TGTGCCAGTCACCCAGTGGGGGGTACGCAGTATTTT. The encoded protein is CASHPVGGTQYF.

This clone has only a few counts. The chain joins TRBV5-6 to TRBJ2-5, with 9 bases identical to TRBD1. J was trimmed by 6 bases and V by 2 bases; bases with no gene match: 5. This CDR3 is 14 amino acids long. CDR1 is SGHDT and CDR2 is YYEEEE in the germline V gene. CDR3 nucleotide sequence: TGTGCCAGCAGCTTTCTGGGACAGGGACAGACCCAGTACTTC. Protein sequence: CASSFLGQGQTQYF.